A single sample gave rise to the 21 T cell receptor beta chains below, sequenced in a study of regulatory dendritic cells for organ transplantation. This table comes from immunoSEQ multiplex PCR, and its TCRdb copy is limited to in-frame clones, with some not included. The sample lists under 35,000 clones; roughly nine tenths were seen once. The sample was naive CD4+ T cells from blood. Subset reported: CD45RA+ naive T cells. These receptor sequences come from a human donor in good health.

The chain recombines TRBV19 with TRBJ1-1, with 7 bases that match TRBD1. Germline V gene data show CDR1 as LNHDA and CDR2 as SQIVND (reference sequence). This CDR3 region has 15 residues. After removal of 6 bases from V and 1 base from J, the junction contained 8 bases not matched to a gene. CDR3 DNA: TGTGCCAGTAGGGCAGGGGGGCCTCCGAACACTGAAGCTTTCTTT. Amino acids: CASRAGGPPNTEAFF.

This sequence joins TRBV7-2 and TRBJ2-5, with D unclear. This CDR3 is built from 15 residues. Germline V gene lookup returns CDR1 SGHTA and CDR2 FQGNSA. Trimming removed 1 base at V and 5 bases at J, with 14 bases between. CDR3 sequence reads: CASSLVHGLGETQYF. The CDR3 DNA follows: TGTGCCAGCAGCTTAGTTCACGGGTTAGGCGAGACCCAGTACTTC.

J is TRBJ2-1 and V is TRBV7-9; D not certain. V was clipped by 1 base and J by 4 bases, with 17 bases between them. The CDR3 has 17 amino acids. The V gene's germline CDR1 is SEHNR and CDR2 FQNEAQ (reference sequence). The CDR3 nucleotides read TGTGCCAGCAGCTTAGGGATGTTGGGTCAGGTTTACAATGAGCAGTTCTTC. Its translation is CASSLGMLGQVYNEQFF.

This clone appeared once. This chain connects TRBV9 to TRBJ2-2, with D possibly matching TRBD2 (7 bases). CDR3 length: 17 amino acids. Germline V gene lookup returns CDR1 SGDLS and CDR2 YYNGEE. V was cut by 4 bases and J by 4 bases, with 20 bases left in between. The CDR3 DNA is TGTGCCAGCAGCCCCAGGGGCACAGGGAGGGTCACCGGGGAGCTGTTTTTT. It yields the protein CASSPRGTGRVTGELFF.

The rearrangement uses TRBV5-1 and TRBJ2-5; TRBD1 aligns across 8 bases. Germline lookup yields CDR1 SGHRS and CDR2 YFSETQ. With 4 bases clipped from V and 10 bases from J, the junction kept 15 bases outside the gene matches. The CDR3 has 15 residues. CDR3 region: CASSPGGTGPSDQYF. The CDR3 coding sequence is TGCGCCAGCAGCCCCGGAGGGACAGGACCATCAGACCAGTACTTC.

The chain employs TRBV5-1 and TRBJ1-5; TRBD1 might be the D (5 bases). The CDR3 is made up of 15 amino acids. With 0 bases removed from V and 2 bases from J, the gap between germline ends came to 9 bases. Germline-derived CDR1 and CDR2 are SGHRS and YFSETQ. The CDR3 here is CASSLAGGRNQPQHF. CDR3 sequence (DNA): TGCGCCAGCAGCTTGGCCGGGGGTCGCAATCAGCCCCAGCATTTT.

The J gene is TRBJ2-3, the V gene TRBV15; D unclear. The CDR3 runs to 12 residues. Germline loops: CDR1 LNHNV, CDR2 YYDKDF (reference sequence). The V and J ends lost 1 base and 6 bases respectively, with 5 bases between them. Here the CDR3 reads CATSRVWDTQYF. Written as DNA, the CDR3 is TGTGCCACCAGCAGAGTATGGGATACGCAGTATTTT.

The V call is TRBV5-4, the J call TRBJ1-4; the match to TRBD1 covers 8 bases. Germline V gene data show CDR1 as SGHNT and CDR2 as YYREEE (reference sequence). V lost 1 base to trimming and J lost 0 bases; unmatched junction nucleotides: 5. The CDR3 spans 17 residues. The CDR3 spells CASSLTGGPTTNEKLFF. The CDR3 DNA follows: TGTGCCAGCAGCTTGACAGGGGGGCCTACAACTAATGAAAAACTGTTTTTT.

This CDR3 is CASSQAETTYNEQFF. CDR3 DNA: TGCGCCAGCAGCCAGGCGGAGACAACCTACAATGAGCAGTTCTTC. This chain links TRBV4-3 with TRBJ2-1; D is undetermined. Germline CDR1 and CDR2: LGHNA and YSLEER. The length of the CDR3 is 15 residues. V dropped 3 bases and J dropped 2 bases, with 11 bases sitting between them.

The chain's CDR3 is CAISGGTGQGENIQYF. In DNA form, the CDR3 reads TGTGCCATCAGTGGAGGAACGGGACAGGGGGAAAACATTCAGTACTTC. The chain combines TRBV10-3 with TRBJ2-4; 11 bases match TRBD1. Per germline, CDR1 ENHRY and CDR2 SYGVKD. V lost 4 bases to trimming and J lost 5 bases; unmatched junction nucleotides: 7. The CDR3 runs 16 residues.

The chain couples TRBV29-1 to TRBJ2-2; D may be TRBD1 (5 bases). The ends were cut back, 7 bases at V and 1 base at J, with 19 bases in the middle. Germline V gene lookup returns CDR1 SQVTM and CDR2 ANQGSEA. The CDR3 consists of 16 residues. This CDR3 reads CSALVGAGMNTGELFF. CDR3 nucleotide sequence: TGCAGCGCCCTGGTTGGGGCAGGGATGAACACCGGGGAGCTGTTTTTT.

The chain employs TRBV18 and TRBJ2-3; the match to TRBD2 covers 11 bases. V shed 6 bases and J 0 bases; nucleotides not matched to a gene: 5. Germline lookup yields CDR1 KGHSH and CDR2 LQKENI. The CDR3 spans 16 residues. The chain's CDR3 is CASSVGTSGSTDTQYF. The CDR3 coding sequence is TGTGCCAGCTCGGTTGGGACTAGCGGAAGCACAGATACGCAGTATTTT.

V is TRBV7-8 and J is TRBJ1-2, with TRBD1 identical over 8 bases. Germline-derived CDR1 and CDR2 are SGHVS and FQNEAQ. With 1 base clipped from V and 7 bases from J, the junction kept 11 bases outside the gene matches. The CDR3 loop spans 16 amino acids. CDR3 in DNA: TGTGCCAGCAGCTTAGGACAGGGGCGCCAAGGAGGTGGCTACACCTTC. Residues: CASSLGQGRQGGGYTF.

The sample holds one count of this clone. CDR3 sequence reads: CASSVGLGQASGEQYF. The CDR3 coding sequence is TGTGCCAGCAGCGTAGGGCTAGGACAGGCCTCGGGGGAGCAGTACTTC. The chain has TRBV9 and TRBJ2-7, with TRBD1 matching over 7 bases. Per the germline V gene, CDR1 is SGDLS and CDR2 is YYNGEE. The CDR3 consists of 16 residues. With V trimmed by 0 bases and J by 7 bases, 13 bases remained unmatched. Based on the CDR3 plus reference TRBV9 and TRBJ2-7, the full variable domain is DSGVTQTPKHLITATGQRVTLRCSPRSGDLSVYWYQQSLDQGLQFLIQYYNGEERAKGNILERFSAQQFPDLHSELNLSSLELGDSALYFCASSVGLGQASGEQYFGPGTRLTVT.

The chain is built from TRBV28 and TRBJ1-2; a possible D gene is TRBD1 (5 bases). This CDR3 spans 12 amino acids. CDR1 and CDR2 (germline): MDHEN, SYDVKM. The ends were cut back, 9 bases at V and 3 bases at J, with 11 bases in the middle. The CDR3 DNA is TGTGCCAGTCTAGGGGTGGACTATGGCTACACCTTC. It encodes CASLGVDYGYTF.

The rearrangement joins TRBV7-2 to TRBJ2-2; D is unclear. Germline V CDR1 and CDR2: SGHTA, FQGNSA. This CDR3 has 16 residues. Trimming cost V 0 bases and J 6 bases, with 14 bases left between them. CDR3 in DNA: TGTGCCAGCAGCTTAGCACGGCTGGGTCTGGCCGGGGAGCTGTTTTTT. This translates into CASSLARLGLAGELFF. Full variable domain (rest looked up from reference TRBV7-2 and TRBJ2-2): GAGVSQSPSNKVTEKGKDVELRCDPISGHTALYWYRQSLGQGLEFLIYFQGNSAPDKSGLPSDRFSAERTGGSVSTLTIQRTQQEDSAVYLCASSLARLGLAGELFFGEGSRLTVL.

The rearrangement uses TRBV30 and TRBJ1-2; TRBD1 aligns across 9 bases. The length of the CDR3 is 14 residues. The J segment lost 7 bases and the V segment lost 3 bases, leaving 9 bases of the junction unmatched. CDR1 is GTSNPN, CDR2 SVGIG, per germline (reference sequence). The CDR3 DNA is TGTGCCTGGAGCCAGGGACAGGGTCTTTCTGGCTACACCTTC. Translating it yields CAWSQGQGLSGYTF.

The chain links TRBV6-6 to TRBJ1-4; TRBD1 is a possible D gene (6 bases). The CDR3 spans 13 residues. Germline assignment: CDR1 MNHNY and CDR2 SVGAGI (reference sequence). The V end was cut by 6 bases, the J end by 7 bases, with 12 bases between. Written as DNA, the CDR3 is TGTGCCAGCAGCCCCCCACAGGGTGAAAAACTGTTTTTT. Its translation is CASSPPQGEKLFF.

This chain connects TRBV7-3 to TRBJ2-3; D may be TRBD2 (6 bases). Per germline, CDR1 SGHTA and CDR2 FQGTGA. The V gene lost 5 bases and the J gene lost 6 bases, with 12 bases spanning the gap. The CDR3 extends over 13 amino acids. The CDR3 loop is CASSVGDFDTQYF. The CDR3 DNA reads as TGTGCCAGCAGCGTGGGGGACTTTGATACGCAGTATTTT.

The chain couples TRBV29-1 to TRBJ1-1; possible D gene TRBD1, 6 bases. The CDR3 runs 14 residues. Trimming shortened V by 7 bases and J by 1 base, and 16 bases separated the two germline ends. From germline, CDR1 is SQVTM and CDR2 ANQGSEA. The CDR3 reads CSAHMDRRNTEAFF. CDR3 in DNA: TGCAGCGCCCATATGGACAGAAGGAACACTGAAGCTTTCTTT.

The table lists this clone with a count of one. The J gene is TRBJ1-1, the V gene TRBV7-8; weak D call: TRBD1 (5 bases). Trimming removed 6 bases at V and 5 bases at J, with 16 bases between. The CDR3 extends over 14 amino acids. Germline CDR1 reads SGHVS; CDR2 reads FQNEAQ. The CDR3 DNA reads TGTGCCAGCAGGTCGGGCAGGGCGATTACTGAAGCTTTCTTT. Translation: CASRSGRAITEAFF.